This TCR beta chain was obtained from a study of cytomegalovirus exposure and HLA in healthy donors. Overall study results and limits: A few of the chains that were CMV-associated were confirmed in vitro to be specific for CMV antigens. Later analysis identified a missense DCLRE1C variant that was linked to TCR beta V- and J-gene trimming.

CDR1 and CDR2 (germline): ENHRY, SYGVKD. With V trimmed by 6 bases and J by 3 bases, 4 bases remained unmatched. This CDR3 has 13 residues. PCR amplification relied on 60 Vbeta primers (plus 13 Jbeta primers). This table comes from immunoSEQ multiplex PCR, and its TCRdb copy is limited to in-frame clones, with some not included. Of 120,000 or so clones listed, about three quarters are singletons. About this clone itself: Antigen unknown.

This sequence joins TRBV10-3 and TRBJ1-2; 7 nucleotides align to TRBD1. Sequences were obtained from PBMCs. The clonotype originates from a female donor in good health and CMV-seronegative. The CDR3 DNA sequence: TGTGCCATCAGACCAGGGGGAGACTATGGCTACACCTTC. Translation gives CAIRPGGDYGYTF.